The source of this T cell receptor (beta chain) is a study of cytomegalovirus exposure and HLA in healthy donors. Study results and caveats: In vitro checks showed that a few CMV-associated chains really do target CMV antigens. Later analysis placed DRB1 highest and HLA-C lowest in TCR association rates, which differed by HLA locus. Across all donors, roughly uniform sequencing depth was an assumption of the presence/absence analyses.

Donors sampled were nominally healthy, though unrecorded immune exposures were likely. This clone has just one count. Antigen specificity is unknown. Trimming took off 0 bases at V and 3 bases at J, with 11 bases between the two ends. Germline assignment: CDR1 LNHNV and CDR2 YYDKDF (reference sequence). This CDR3 is built from 15 residues. Use of 60 Vbeta and 13 Jbeta primers characterized the PCR. Some clones are missing from TCRdb's copy, which holds only in-frame ones; the method was immunoSEQ multiplex PCR. The data contain approximately 160,000 clones, 82% of them singletons. Sequencing input: PBMCs. This receptor was taken from a girl between 10 and 17 years old in good health and CMV-seropositive. The genes are TRBV15 and TRBJ2-5, with a tentative D call TRBD1 (6 bases). The CDR3 bases are TGTGCCACCAGCAGAGATGCAGGGGTGGAAGAGACCCAGTACTTC. This translates into CATSRDAGVEETQYF.